This record looks at one T cell receptor beta chain sequence and its context. Here immunoSEQ multiplex PCR was the method, and the copy in TCRdb shows in-frame clones only, minus some. The sample consists of about 800,000 clones, roughly 96% of them appearing once. This sample was included in a study of shared clonotypes between healthy human individuals. Naive CD8 cells, CD45RO-negative and positively selected for CCR7, excluded terminally differentiated effector memory CD45RA+ cells. This CDR3 has 14 residues. V shed 4 bases and J shed 4 bases, with 15 bases lying between them. Germline-derived CDR1 and CDR2 are SGHRS and YFSETQ.

Sequenced sample: naive CD8+ T cells sorted from blood. The genes are TRBV5-1 and TRBJ2-7; D may be TRBD2 (6 bases). This clonotype originated in a man aged 30-40 years in good health. The CDR3 nucleotides are TGCGCCAGCAGCCCCCAGGAGGGTATATACGAGCAGTACTTC. This translates into CASSPQEGIYEQYF.